This T cell receptor (beta chain) was sequenced during a study of T cells in Graves' hyperthyroidism and ophthalmopathy. The CDR3 consists of 16 residues. Germline values: CDR1 MNHEY, CDR2 SMNVEV (reference sequence). The ends were cut back, 3 bases at V and 3 bases at J, with 18 bases in the middle. Orbital computed tomography, thyroid ultrasound, serum thyroxine and TRAb, and clinical symptoms together informed the diagnoses. Amplified TCR beta CDR3 regions derived from RNA transcripts. The HTBI primer set was used in a first-round RT-PCR of the TCR CDR3. TCRdb analysed the multiplex PCR reads with MiXCR anew, one entry per CDR3 protein. This repertoire shows 600,000 to 650,000 distinct CDR3 sequences, about a fifth found once; its top ten account for roughly 30%.

V gene TRBV27 combines with J gene TRBJ2-7, with D perhaps matching TRBD1 (6 bases). Sequenced input: blood. The receptor comes from a man under 40 with Graves' ophthalmopathy. The CDR3 region is CASSFLGGMIGYEQYF. The CDR3 DNA is TGTGCCAGCAGTTTCCTTGGGGGCATGATAGGCTACGAGCAGTACTTC.